This TCR beta chain was profiled in a study of blood T cells in healthy people across ages. The overall study: Template switching retrieved approximately one barcoded beta molecule for each two T cells. Study-level points and caveats: Per million T cells, TCR beta diversity dropped about linearly as age rose.

Many counts were recorded for this clonotype. Its specificity is not known. For every donor, a draw yielded around 10 milliliters of peripheral blood. Using a J-beta primer mix together with a sample-barcoded 5' primer, a second PCR was run for roughly 7 to 11 cycles. All cDNA molecules were each tagged by a template-switch adaptor with 12 random nucleotides. TCRdb used MiXCR to reprocess the 5' RACE reads, holding one entry per CDR3 protein. The sample carries hundreds of thousands of distinct CDR3 sequences, over 45% recorded once. This CDR3 is built from 18 residues. Germline V gene lookup returns CDR1 WNHNN and CDR2 SYGVQD (reference sequence). The ends were cut back, 3 bases at V and 7 bases at J, with 25 bases in the middle.

The chain recombines TRBV10-1 with TRBJ2-1; weak D call: TRBD2 (6 bases). The material sequenced was blood. The receptor's source is a man younger than 45 in good health. The CDR3 here is CASSELAGRAKPRNEQFF. In DNA form, the CDR3 reads TGCGCCAGCAGTGAACTAGCCGGACGGGCCAAGCCTCGGAATGAGCAGTTCTTC.